The 3 T cell receptor beta chains listed next were all sequenced from one sample in a study of T cell repertoires in cytomegalovirus infection. TCRdb ran MiXCR on the reads and lists one entry per CDR3 protein. The table records roughly 150,000 distinct CDR3 sequences, roughly a quarter of them present only once. Sample: PBMCs. The receptors originated from a human donor in good health (CMV status not recorded). Some clones in this sample may be carry-over from other donors' samples.

As regards this clonotype: It may be a read error: a sequence one base away is much more abundant. The chain is built from TRBV7-2 and TRBJ2-7; TRBD2 matches at 11 bases. V lost 5 bases, J lost 0 bases, and 0 bases stayed unmatched. The germline V gene has CDR1 SGHTA and CDR2 FQGNSA. The CDR3 spans 14 residues. The CDR3 here is CASSTSGSSYEQYF. In DNA form, the CDR3 reads TGTGCCAGCAGCACTAGCGGGAGCTCCTACGAGCAGTACTTC.

This chain joins TRBV7-3 and TRBJ1-1; D uncertain. Germline V gene lookup returns CDR1 SGHTA and CDR2 FQGTGA. CDR3 length: 13 amino acids. V was shortened by 2 bases and J by 4 bases, with 8 bases between the two germline ends. The CDR3 DNA reads as TGTGCCAGCAGCTTAGAGGAGATCACTGAAGCTTTCTTT. Translated: CASSLEEITEAFF.

A word on this clonotype: A much larger clone differs by one base, so this may be a read error. The gene calls are TRBV7-2 and TRBJ2-5, with D maybe TRBD1 (5 bases). Germline V CDR1 and CDR2: SGHTA, FQGNSA. The CDR3 is 13 residues long. The CDR3 nucleotides read TGTGTCAGCAGCTTTGACAGACAAGAGACCCAGTACTTC. Its translation is CVSSFDRQETQYF.